This T cell receptor beta chain was recorded in a study of patients and donors after allogeneic stem cell transplantation (dated by TCRdb to 2018 to 2021). Preparation of the library involved RT-PCR. The listed sequencing device is NextSeq 550. TCRdb itself trimmed the public reads at Q25 with fastp, ran MiXCR and retained productive beta chains. Identical CDR3 protein sequences are pooled into one entry, listed with their most common genes and DNA. This sample is represented by around 160,000 distinct CDR3 sequences; about 32% of them were singletons. The ten most abundant clones make up roughly 3% of the sample. As concerns this clonotype: Its specific antigen is unknown. There are no base qualities to consult, and no much larger clone falls within one base.

The junction shows trimming of 1 base on V and 1 base on J, plus 5 bases between the germline ends. The CDR3 numbers 14 residues from cysteine through phenylalanine. The CDR3 DNA has 42 bases and is translated from base 1. This chain is built from TRBV12-3 or TRBV12-4 and TRBJ2-4, with the D gene uncertain. This receptor was taken from a human donor who was either an allogeneic HSCT recipient or a stem cell or donor lymphocyte infusion donor (not recorded which). It is not recorded whose cells these are; they may come from a transplant donor. The sequenced sample was blood, either unsorted or a sorted T cell fraction (not recorded which). Read as DNA, the sequence is TGTGCCAGCAGTTTAGGGGTGGCCAAAAACATTCAGTACTTC. It specifies CASSLGVAKNIQYF.